This T cell receptor (beta chain) was observed in a study of blood T cell repertoires in COVID-19. TCRdb's copy holds only in-frame clones and misses some; the assay was immunoSEQ multiplex PCR. This table has 90,000 to 110,000 clones, approximately 80% appearing once. The table lists this clone with a few counts. CDR1 is KGHSH and CDR2 is LQKENI in the germline V gene. The CDR3 is 11 residues long. Between the trimmed V and J ends, which lost 3 bases and 6 bases, there was a span of 6 bases. The clonotype was recovered from a woman of 80 years or more with active or convalescent COVID-19. The chain combines TRBV18 with TRBJ2-7, with D possibly TRBD1 on 5 matching bases. The specimen sequenced was peripheral blood. The CDR3 loop is CASSPQGEQYF. The DNA for the CDR3 is TGTGCCAGCTCACCCCAGGGCGAGCAGTACTTC. Supplemented by reference TRBV18 and TRBJ2-7, the full variable domain reads NAGVMQNPRHLVRRRGQEARLRCSPMKGHSHVYWYRQLPEEGLKFMVYLQKENIIDESGMPKERFSAEFPKEGPSILRIQQVVRGDSAAYFCASSPQGEQYFGPGTRLTVT.